The source of this T cell receptor beta chain is a study of blood T cells in healthy people across ages (dated by TCRdb to between 2014 and 2017). Background for the entire study: Template switching captured roughly one uniquely barcoded TCR beta cDNA molecule per two T cells in model experiments. To track age-related changes in TCR beta repertoire diversity, the study relied on deep sequencing normalized with unique cDNA molecular identifiers. Four age groups were formed from the donors: young (average approximately 15 years), middle-aged (roughly 38), aged (about 62) and long-lived (82). To avoid experimental bias, donors of different ages were spread randomly across the sequencing lanes. For two donors (one aged 18 to 30 and one aged 80 or older), the study analyzed two additional independent replicas of 1 million unique cDNA reads from the same blood draw. Results the study describes overall, beyond this receptor: The long-lived group showed more naive CD4+ T cells, fewer expanded clones and increased TCR diversity than the aged group, suggesting age selection. A strong correlation was found between observed TCR beta diversity and the percentage of naive T cells measured by flow cytometry. Estimates of total diversity based on one million sequenced T cells were considered lower bounds and underestimates. Conclusive comparison of naive and antigen-experienced compartments was prevented by the profiling of bulk unsorted PBMCs. Because donor CMV infection status was unknown, age-related changes in expanded clonotypes were potentially confounded. As age increased, observed TCR beta diversity per million T cells dropped in a roughly linear way, and a significant reduction was already evident by age about 40.

Note on this clonotype: Its antigen is currently not known. Base-call qualities are not available, and no considerably larger clone is one nucleotide away.

The receptor library was made with 5' RACE. TCRdb records Illumina HiSeq 2500 as the sequencer. A second PCR of roughly 7 to 12 cycles was performed with a sample-barcoded 5' primer and a J-beta primer mix. A template-switch 5' adaptor carrying 12 random nucleotides introduced a unique molecular identifier onto each TCR beta cDNA molecule. At least 2.5 million CDR3-containing paired-end reads were obtained from each sample. The Mint cDNA synthesis kit, primed by a TRBC-specific oligonucleotide, was used to synthesize first-strand cDNA from all RNA. After uracil-DNA glycosylase treatment, a first 18-cycle PCR used universal primers M1SS and BC2_uni_R on all cDNA. In the source study's methods: For normalization, 1 million high-quality reads were randomly selected from each sample, with every read carrying a distinct molecular identifier. Reads sharing molecular identifiers were discarded rather than binned into consensus sequences. MiTCR, set to a Q25 quality threshold and the strictest error-elimination algorithm, was used for CDR3 identification, clonotype clustering and error correction. Lower-bound total TCR beta diversity was estimated with a nonparametric unseen species model using Euler transformation. TCRdb applied fastp at Q25 and MiXCR to the public reads, then kept only in-frame beta chains. CDR3 protein sequences are deduplicated, and each keeps its most common genes and DNA. These V and J calls originate from TCRdb's pipeline instead of the authors' own analysis. Within this sample are around 500,000 distinct CDR3 sequences, with less than 60% of them counted one time only. The ten largest clones represent around 23% of the sample.

Donors were about 36 systemically healthy Caucasian individuals from Russia aged roughly 6 to 90 years. Ten milliliters of peripheral blood were drawn from each donor into EDTA-treated Vacutainer tubes. PBMCs were isolated by Ficoll-Paque density-gradient centrifugation, with at least 7 million obtained per sample. Total RNA was extracted from PBMCs with Trizol reagent, with at least 6 micrograms obtained per sample. Naive CD45RAhigh/CD27high T cell percentages were measured by flow cytometry on a PBMC aliquot from every donor. CDR1 and CDR2 are read off the germline V gene (reference sequence) as DFQATT and SNEGSKA. Its CDR3 holds 13 amino acids, cysteine through phenylalanine. The retained sequence is limited to the CDR3, 39 bases, with the frame set at the first base. V loses 6 bases, J loses 1 base, and the germline ends lie 12 bases apart.

Material for sequencing was blood. The source of this sequence is a man older than 75 in good health. Recombination joined TRBV20-1 with TRBJ1-1; possibly the D gene is TRBD1, per 5 matching bases. The DNA is as follows: TGCAGTGCCGCAGGGTTTCGGAACACTGAAGCTTTCTTT. This translates into CSAAGFRNTEAFF.